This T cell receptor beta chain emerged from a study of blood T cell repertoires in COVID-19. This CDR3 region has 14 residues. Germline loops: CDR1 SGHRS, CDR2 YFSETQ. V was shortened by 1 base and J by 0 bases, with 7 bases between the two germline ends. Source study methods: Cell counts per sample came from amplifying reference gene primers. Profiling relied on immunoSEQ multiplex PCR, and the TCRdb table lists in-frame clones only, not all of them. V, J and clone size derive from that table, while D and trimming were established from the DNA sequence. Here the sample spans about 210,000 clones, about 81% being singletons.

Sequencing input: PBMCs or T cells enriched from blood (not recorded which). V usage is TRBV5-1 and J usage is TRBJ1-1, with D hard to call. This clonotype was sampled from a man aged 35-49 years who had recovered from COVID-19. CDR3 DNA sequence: TGCGCCAGCAGCTTGTTCGGTGTGAACACTGAAGCTTTCTTT. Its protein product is CASSLFGVNTEAFF.